These T cell receptor beta chains were read from a single sample in a study of T cell changes during pregnancy in multiple sclerosis. Profiled with immunoSEQ multiplex PCR; TCRdb holds only in-frame clones, not every one. This sample has about 39,000 clones, with 92% found just once. Specimen: CD8+ T cells from peripheral blood mononuclear cells, collected before pregnancy. These receptor sequences come from a female donor with multiple sclerosis, enrolled in a pregnancy study. Each CDR3 is given with its conserved first and last residue. A D gene is named only where the DNA matches it firmly. The size entry is marked missing in some rows and otherwise reads once, few, many or a size class.

cdr3_length	j_call	v_call	clone_size	d_call	cdr3_nt	cdr3_aa
17	TRBJ2-7	TRBV7-9	.	.	TGTGCCAGCAGCTGGGGATCTTCCGGGACAAACTCCTACGAGCAGTACTTC	CASSWGSSGTNSYEQYF
16	TRBJ2-3	TRBV21-1	.	.	TGTGCCAGCAGACAGGGACAGACAGGTAGCACAGATACGCAGTATTTT	CASRQGQTGSTDTQYF
15	TRBJ2-1	TRBV5-4	once	TRBD1	TGTGCCAGCAGCACGGGACAGGGGCCCAGGGATGAGCAGTTCTTC	CASSTGQGPRDEQFF
14	TRBJ2-1	TRBV9	once	TRBD2	TGTGCCAGCAGCGTCAGCGGGAATCACAATGAGCAGTTCTTC	CASSVSGNHNEQFF
16	TRBJ1-5	TRBV28	.	TRBD1	TGTGCCAGCACCAAGGACAGGGCGTATTATGATCAGCCCCAGCATTTT	CASTKDRAYYDQPQHF
16	TRBJ2-5	TRBV18	.	TRBD1	TGTGCCAGCTCACCCGGGACAGGGAGGTTCCAAGAGACCCAGTACTTC	CASSPGTGRFQETQYF
15	TRBJ2-1	TRBV5-4	.	.	TGTGCCAGCAGCTTGCGGCAGGGGCCGTACGGTGAGCAGTTCTTC	CASSLRQGPYGEQFF
15	TRBJ2-5	TRBV9	.	.	TGTGCCAGCAGCGTAGTTGGCCCCAAAGCGGAGACCCAGTACTTC	CASSVVGPKAETQYF
15	TRBJ2-2	TRBV10-3	.	TRBD2	TGTGCCGCGGGACTAGCGGGGGGAAACACCGGGGAGCTGTTTTTT	CAAGLAGGNTGELFF
15	TRBJ2-1	TRBV29-1	.	TRBD2	TGCAGCGTCGCCCCCCTAGCGGGAGAGGTATATGAGCAGTTCTTC	CSVAPLAGEVYEQFF
16	TRBJ1-1	TRBV7-9	.	TRBD1	TGTGCCAGCAGCTGGGCGGACAGGGGGCCGAACACTGAAGCTTTCTTT	CASSWADRGPNTEAFF
13	TRBJ2-7	TRBV7-8	.	.	TGTGCCAGCAGCTCGGGGACTTCCTACGAGCAGTACTTC	CASSSGTSYEQYF